The clone carrying this T cell receptor beta chain was found a few times. Its antigen remains unidentified. This entry comes from a study of blood T cells in healthy people across ages. General observations from the study: It was the long-lived donors that had more naive CD4+ cells and higher diversity than aged donors.

Donation came from healthy Caucasian individuals in Russia who were aged about 6 to 95. CDR3 size: 14 residues. The V end lost 3 bases, the J end lost 3 bases, and 11 bases lay between the germline ends. Germline-derived CDR1 and CDR2 are MGHDK and SYGVNS. A sample-barcoded 5' primer and a J-beta primer mix were used in a second PCR of roughly 7 to 11 cycles. Samples each returned at least 3 million CDR3-containing paired-end reads. TCRdb ran MiXCR on the 5' RACE reads and lists one entry per CDR3 protein. The table has 1.2 million to 1.5 million distinct CDR3 sequences, around 55% seen once; the top ten hold 5.5% to 8%.

Sequencing input: blood. The chain couples TRBV25-1 to TRBJ1-2; no clear D gene. The clonotype originates from a man between 18 and 35 years old in good health. The CDR3 here is CASSDTNTDYGYTF. CDR3 nucleotide sequence: TGTGCCAGCAGTGACACTAACACGGACTATGGCTACACCTTC.